The 13 T cell receptor beta chains below come from one sample, sequenced in a study of cytomegalovirus exposure and HLA in healthy donors. Primers included in the PCR were 60 Vbeta and 13 Jbeta primers. Here immunoSEQ multiplex PCR was the method, and the copy in TCRdb shows in-frame clones only, minus some. In total, the table holds some 120,000 clones. What was sequenced was PBMCs. These receptors were obtained from a woman between 55 and 75 years old in good health and CMV-seronegative.

The chain uses TRBV5-1 and TRBJ2-5; 12 bases are shared with TRBD2. CDR1 and CDR2 (germline): SGHRS, YFSETQ. This CDR3 has 16 amino acids. V lost 2 bases and J lost 0; bases outside the gene matches: 2. In nucleotides, the CDR3 is TGCGCCAGCAGCTTTACTAGCGGGGGGTACCAAGAGACCCAGTACTTC. As protein: CASSFTSGGYQETQYF.

The V call is TRBV5-1, the J call TRBJ2-2; 15 bases align to TRBD2. Germline CDR1 and CDR2: SGHRS and YFSETQ. The CDR3 extends over 20 amino acids. Trimming took 2 bases from V and 1 from J; bases not matched to a gene: 9. CDR3 protein: CASSLLWTSGRAGNTGELFF. CDR3 DNA: TGCGCCAGCAGCTTACTATGGACTAGCGGGAGGGCCGGGAACACCGGGGAGCTGTTTTTT.

In DNA form, the CDR3 reads TGTGCCAGCAGCCACGGACAGGGCTTTTCAGATACGCAGTATTTT. As protein: CASSHGQGFSDTQYF. The chain combines TRBV7-9 with TRBJ2-3, with TRBD1 matching 8 bases. This CDR3 contains 15 residues. The germline V gene encodes CDR1 SEHNR and CDR2 FQNEAQ (reference sequence). Trimming removed 5 bases from V and 4 bases from J; junction bases left unmatched: 8.

The chain joins TRBV2 to TRBJ1-4; D remains ambiguous. Germline values: CDR1 SNHLY, CDR2 FYNNEI. The CDR3 contains 13 residues. V gave up 3 bases and J gave up 12 bases, with 14 bases separating them. The CDR3 DNA reads as TGTGCCAGCAGTGAGAGGGCGGGTCTGGAACTGTTTTTT. Protein product: CASSERAGLELFF.

The rearrangement links TRBV11-2 to TRBJ1-1; 8 nucleotides match TRBD1. The germline V gene encodes CDR1 SGHAT and CDR2 FQNNGV. V was clipped by 5 bases and J by 8 bases; unmatched bases: 16. The CDR3 runs to 16 residues. CDR3 in DNA: TGTGCCAGCAGCCGACCCATGGACAGGGACTTTTTCGAAGCTTTCTTT. Its protein product is CASSRPMDRDFFEAFF.

CDR3 loop: CASSYAKQGQSYF. The CDR3 DNA follows: TGTGCCAGCAGTTACGCTAAACAGGGACAGTCCTACTTC. The J gene is TRBJ2-4, the V gene TRBV6-6; 7 bases fit TRBD1. Germline V lookup: CDR1 MNHNY, CDR2 SVGAGI (reference sequence). The junction had 11 bases not matched to a gene; V was cut back by 2 bases and J by 16 bases. The CDR3 is 13 residues long.

The rearrangement uses TRBV6-5 and TRBJ1-6, with D uncertain. Germline V gene data show CDR1 as MNHEY and CDR2 as SVGAGI. This CDR3 spans 14 amino acids. Trimming cost V 6 bases and J 14 bases, with 20 bases left between them. The CDR3 spells CASRDGSLYSALHF. CDR3 DNA sequence: TGTGCCAGCAGGGACGGGAGCTTGTATTCGGCCCTCCACTTT.

The chain links TRBV25-1 to TRBJ2-7; TRBD1 agrees at 9 bases. With 2 bases clipped from V and 3 bases from J, the junction kept 8 bases outside the gene matches. This CDR3 has 16 amino acids. The germline CDR1 and CDR2 sequences are MGHDK and SYGVNS. The CDR3 DNA is TGTGCCAGCAGTGAAGGAGGGACAGGGTTGGACTACGAGCAGTACTTC. It translates to CASSEGGTGLDYEQYF.

V and J are TRBV29-1 and TRBJ2-5, with 16 bases fitting TRBD2. CDR3 length: 18 amino acids. Trimming removed 3 bases from V and 4 bases from J; junction bases left unmatched: 11. Germline CDR1 reads SQVTM; CDR2 reads ANQGSEA. CDR3 sequence (DNA): TGCAGCGTTGACTTCCCGGGACTAGCGGGAGGGATAAGAGAGACCCAGTACTTC. As protein: CSVDFPGLAGGIRETQYF.

J is TRBJ1-6 and V is TRBV7-2; the D gene is possibly TRBD1 (5 bases). The CDR3 sequence is 17 residues long. The germline CDR1 and CDR2 sequences are SGHTA and FQGNSA. The V and J ends lost 7 bases and 0 bases respectively, with 16 bases between them. The CDR3 bases are TGTGCCAGCACTTCGGACACCTTCATCTCCTATAATTCACCCCTCCACTTT. Its protein is CASTSDTFISYNSPLHF.

V gene TRBV11-2 combines with J gene TRBJ2-2; D possibly corresponds to TRBD2 (6 bases). Per germline, CDR1 SGHAT and CDR2 FQNNGV. V gave up 4 bases and J gave up 4 bases, with 13 bases separating them. The CDR3 has 15 residues. CDR3 residues: CASSSRQGGTGELFF. The CDR3 region has the DNA TGTGCCAGCAGCTCTCGGCAGGGAGGCACCGGGGAGCTGTTTTTT.

The genes are TRBV5-1 and TRBJ2-1; D remains ambiguous. Between the trimmed V and J ends, which lost 4 bases and 0 bases, there was a span of 20 bases. CDR1 and CDR2 from the germline V gene are SGHRS and YFSETQ. CDR3 length: 18 amino acids. The CDR3 nucleotides read TGCGCCAGCAGCCTAAATCCCGATCTAGGCAGCTCCTACAATGAGCAGTTCTTC. Its translation: CASSLNPDLGSSYNEQFF.

CDR3 loop: CATSREPRGTPYEQYF. The DNA of the CDR3 is TGTGCCACCAGCAGAGAGCCAAGGGGGACCCCCTACGAGCAGTACTTC. The chain employs TRBV15 and TRBJ2-7; possible D gene TRBD1, 6 bases. V was shortened by 0 bases and J by 2 bases, with 14 bases between the two germline ends. The CDR3 spans 16 residues. Looked up from germline, CDR1 is LNHNV and CDR2 is YYDKDF (reference sequence). The entire variable domain, with the rest obtained from reference TRBV15 and TRBJ2-7, is as follows: DAMVIQNPRYQVTQFGKPVTLSCSQTLNHNVMYWYQQKSSQAPKLLFHYYDKDFNNEADTPDNFQSRRPNTSFCFLDIRSPGLGDTAMYLCATSREPRGTPYEQYFGPGTRLTVT.